What follows are 17 T cell receptor beta chains derived from one specimen sequenced in a study of blood T cell dynamics during melanoma immunotherapy. The time point was: pre-treatment baseline. The data were produced by immunoSEQ multiplex PCR, yet TCRdb's version contains in-frame clones alone and is incomplete. The sample has 20,000 to 30,000 clones; about 83% are singletons. This specimen was blood, taken from a patient treated with checkpoint blockade. These receptors were obtained from a human donor with melanoma.

The chain recombines TRBV10-2 with TRBJ2-2; D possibly corresponds to TRBD1 (6 bases). V lost 7 bases, J lost 0 bases, and 18 bases lay in between. Germline V gene sequence: CDR1 WSHSY, CDR2 SAAADI. The CDR3 has 17 residues. This CDR3 is CASTFTGPHPNTGELFF. The CDR3 region has the DNA TGCGCCAGCACTTTTACAGGGCCCCACCCGAACACCGGGGAGCTGTTTTTT.

The V and J genes are TRBV19 and TRBJ1-5; 8 nucleotides agree with TRBD1. The CDR3 has 13 residues. Germline trimming cut 10 bases from V and 6 bases from J; bases unmatched to any gene: 8. CDR1 and CDR2 from the germline V gene are LNHDA and SQIVND (reference sequence). The CDR3 is CAIGQGVSQPQHF. DNA of the CDR3: TGTGCCATAGGACAGGGCGTAAGTCAGCCCCAGCATTTT.

V and J are TRBV7-3 and TRBJ1-2; the D gene is possibly TRBD1 (5 bases). The ends were cut back, 5 bases at V and 6 bases at J, with 13 bases in the middle. The germline V gene encodes CDR1 SGHTA and CDR2 FQGTGA. The CDR3 runs 13 residues. DNA for the CDR3: TGTGCCAGCAGCAAAACAGGCGGGGATGGCTACACCTTC. Encoded protein: CASSKTGGDGYTF.

J is TRBJ2-1 and V is TRBV9, with D perhaps TRBD2 (5 bases). V lost 0 bases and J 7 bases, leaving 26 bases between the germline ends. Germline-derived CDR1 and CDR2 are SGDLS and YYNGEE. This CDR3 contains 19 residues. CDR3 DNA: TGTGCCAGCAGCGTAGCGGTCTCAAACTCACTAGGAGGCGAAAATGAGCAGTTCTTC. It yields the protein CASSVAVSNSLGGENEQFF. The full variable domain, rest sourced from reference TRBV9 and TRBJ2-1, is DSGVTQTPKHLITATGQRVTLRCSPRSGDLSVYWYQQSLDQGLQFLIQYYNGEERAKGNILERFSAQQFPDLHSELNLSSLELGDSALYFCASSVAVSNSLGGENEQFFGPGTRLTVL.

This chain connects TRBV5-6 to TRBJ2-5; possibly TRBD2 for D (6 bases). V was cut by 5 bases and J by 3 bases, with 17 bases left in between. CDR3 size: 15 residues. Germline V gene data show CDR1 as SGHDT and CDR2 as YYEEEE. The CDR3 loop reads CASSPNRGYKETQYF. The DNA for the CDR3 is TGTGCCAGCAGTCCGAATCGGGGGTACAAAGAGACCCAGTACTTC.

This chain connects TRBV7-9 to TRBJ1-1; TRBD1 matches at 8 bases. The trim removed 6 bases at V and 0 bases at J, leaving 9 bases unmatched. CDR1 is SEHNR, CDR2 FQNEAQ, per germline (reference sequence). This CDR3 is 16 amino acids long. For the CDR3, the DNA is TGTGCCAGCAGAACAGACACGACAGGGGTGAACACTGAAGCTTTCTTT. This translates into CASRTDTTGVNTEAFF.

With respect to this clone: The junction departs from the called germline gene at one end, perhaps through a read error. V and J are TRBV6-1 and TRBJ2-7; D possibly uses TRBD1 or TRBD2 (5 bases each). The CDR3 is 16 residues long. Per germline, CDR1 MNHNS and CDR2 SASEGT. The CDR3 DNA follows: TGTGCCATCAGTGGTTGGGACCCCATAAGGGGAAACGAGCAGTACTTC. It is translated as CAISGWDPIRGNEQYF.

V is TRBV27 and J is TRBJ2-5; D possibly matches TRBD1 or TRBD2 (5 bases each). The CDR3 is 15 residues long. From germline, CDR1 is MNHEY and CDR2 SMNVEV (reference sequence). Trimming cost V 3 bases and J 4 bases, with 15 bases left between them. DNA of the CDR3: TGTGCCAGCAGTTTGGGACCTCTCGGGGTAGAGACCCAGTACTTC. Translation gives CASSLGPLGVETQYF.

The chain combines TRBV18 with TRBJ1-2; 7 bases agree with TRBD1. V was clipped by 6 bases and J by 4 bases; unmatched bases: 8. The CDR3 length is 14 residues. In germline, CDR1 is KGHSH, CDR2 LQKENI. The CDR3 DNA sequence: TGTGCCAGCTCGCCTAGACAGGGAAGCTATGGCTACACCTTC. It is translated as CASSPRQGSYGYTF.

CDR3 sequence (DNA): TGTGCCATCAGTGTCCGGGAGTTCGAGACTAGCGGGTCTGGGGGCTACAATGAGCAGTTCTTC. Protein: CAISVREFETSGSGGYNEQFF. V is TRBV10-3 and J is TRBJ2-1, with 10 bases matching TRBD2. Germline-derived CDR1 and CDR2 are ENHRY and SYGVKD. The junction had 21 bases not matched to a gene; V was cut back by 4 bases and J by 3 bases. The CDR3 runs 21 residues.

The chain links TRBV4-2 to TRBJ1-3, with D unclear. This CDR3 region has 16 residues. The germline CDR1 and CDR2 sequences are LGHNA and YNFKEQ. Trimming removed 4 bases from V and 4 bases from J, with 17 bases in between. This chain's CDR3 is CASSRPLETTGNTIYF. CDR3 bases: TGTGCCAGCAGCCGCCCTTTGGAGACAACGGGAAACACCATATATTTT.

The chain couples TRBV1 to TRBJ2-1; the table's D call, TRBD2, was not checked against the DNA. TRBV1 is deemed a pseudogene. The CDR3 has 15 amino acids. The DNA for the CDR3 is TGCACCAGCATCTATATAGCGGGAGGCCACAATGAGCAGTTCTTC. This codes for CTSIYIAGGHNEQFF.

The V gene is TRBV5-1, the J gene TRBJ2-3; 13 nucleotides agree with TRBD2. The CDR3 extends over 16 amino acids. Unmatched junction bases numbered 6, after V lost 4 bases and J lost 4 bases. CDR1 and CDR2 from the germline V gene are SGHRS and YFSETQ. CDR3 region: CASSKRTSGSSDTQYF. In nucleotides, the CDR3 is TGCGCCAGCAGCAAACGGACTAGCGGGAGCTCAGATACGCAGTATTTT.

This chain joins TRBV11-1 and TRBJ2-5; D is perhaps TRBD2 (5 bases). The germline V gene encodes CDR1 SGHAT and CDR2 FQDESV (reference sequence). The V end lost 3 bases, the J end lost 3 bases, and 11 bases lay between the germline ends. The CDR3 has 14 amino acids. The CDR3 spells CASSFRAEKETQYF. In DNA form, the CDR3 reads TGTGCCAGCAGCTTCAGAGCGGAGAAAGAGACCCAGTACTTC.

The rearrangement joins TRBV6-1 to TRBJ1-4, with D possibly TRBD1 on 5 matching bases. This CDR3 has 16 residues. With 2 bases removed from V and 8 bases from J, the gap between germline ends came to 18 bases. Germline values: CDR1 MNHNS, CDR2 SASEGT. CDR3 sequence: CASSESFVGAREKLFF. The CDR3 DNA is TGTGCCAGCAGTGAAAGTTTTGTCGGGGCGAGGGAAAAACTGTTTTTT.

This clone turned up a few times. V gene TRBV7-2 combines with J gene TRBJ2-1; a weak D match, TRBD1 (6 bases). The CDR3 consists of 16 residues. The germline V gene encodes CDR1 SGHTA and CDR2 FQGNSA. V was cut by 3 bases and J by 7 bases, with 19 bases left in between. The CDR3 region is CASSFTGTGMWNEQFF. CDR3 nucleotide sequence: TGTGCCAGCAGCTTTACCGGAACAGGGATGTGGAATGAGCAGTTCTTC. The variable domain in full, completed from reference TRBV7-2 and TRBJ2-1, reads GAGVSQSPSNKVTEKGKDVELRCDPISGHTALYWYRQSLGQGLEFLIYFQGNSAPDKSGLPSDRFSAERTGGSVSTLTIQRTQQEDSAVYLCASSFTGTGMWNEQFFGPGTRLTVL.

V is TRBV4-2 and J is TRBJ1-5, with D maybe TRBD1 (5 bases). V was trimmed by 0 bases and J by 5 bases, leaving 11 bases between them. From germline, CDR1 is LGHNA and CDR2 YNFKEQ. The CDR3 is 15 residues long. The CDR3 spells CASSQDWDGDQPQHF. For the CDR3, the DNA is TGTGCCAGCAGCCAAGATTGGGACGGAGATCAGCCCCAGCATTTT.